This T cell receptor (beta chain) emerged from a study of vaccination effects on CD4 cells after COVID-19. Study results and caveats: Cross-reactivity with common cold coronaviruses was shown by only 1 of 255 vaccine-induced clones in healthy vaccinees.

Profiled with immunoSEQ multiplex PCR; TCRdb holds only in-frame clones, not every one. The top ten clones hold about 32% of a sample with approximately 30,000 clones, approximately 72% of them seen once. The length of the CDR3 is 12 residues. V lost 4 bases to trimming and J lost 6 bases, with 6 bases between them. Germline V gene sequence: CDR1 LGHDT, CDR2 YNNKEL (reference sequence). ViraFEST used viral peptide pools to expand antigen-specific CD4+ T cells before sequencing. Subsequent to 10 days of culture, CD4+ T cells were isolated. None of the vaccinated had previously contracted SARS-CoV-2, and their nucleocapsid antibodies tested negative. On this clone itself: What it binds is not known.

This receptor was identified in a human donor who received a COVID-19 vaccine. This specimen consisted of CD4+ T cells from PBMCs cultured with SARS-CoV-2 spike peptides, obtained before COVID-19 vaccination. This chain uses TRBV3-1 (or the pseudogene TRBV3-2) with TRBJ2-2, with D unclear. The CDR3 nucleotides are TGTGCCAGCAGCCCTGGGGCCGGGGAGCTGTTTTTT. Translating gives CASSPGAGELFF.